This TCR beta chain was sequenced in a study of molecular identifiers for immune sequencing clone quantification. V shed 2 bases and J shed 5 bases, with 13 bases lying between them. There are 13 residues in the CDR3. The germline CDR1 and CDR2 sequences are DFQATT and SNEGSKA (reference sequence). Both previously described methods and listed TCR primers were employed to make bulk TCR libraries. TCRdb reprocessed the PCR reads via MiXCR and lists one record per CDR3 protein. The top ten clones hold about 0.8% of a sample with some 590,000 distinct CDR3 sequences, approximately 24% of them seen once. With RNA at 10%, 30% or 50%, naive CD8 libraries came from roughly 20,000 to 1,000,000 sorted cells. Naive CD8 T cells were sorted, and the gate applied was CD8+CD4-CCR7+CD45RA+.

This sequence joins TRBV20-1 and TRBJ2-7; D may be TRBD1 (7 bases). The TCR comes from a human donor in good health. Some libraries in this study had Jurkat cell RNA spiked in. The specimen was naive CD8+ T cells from blood, with Jurkat cell RNA spiked in. Subset here: FACS-sorted CD8+CD4-CCR7+CD45RA+ naive T cells. For the CDR3, the DNA is TGCAGTGCTAGACAGGGGGGTTACGACGAGCAGTACTTC. Protein product: CSARQGGYDEQYF.